Listed here are 8 T cell receptor beta chains from one sample, sequenced in a study of blood T cells in healthy people across ages. Next came a second PCR, run for about 7 to 12 cycles, which used a sample-barcoded 5' primer along with a J-beta primer mix. TCRdb reprocessed the 5' RACE reads with MiXCR, giving one entry per CDR3 protein. The table records about a million distinct CDR3 sequences, about 51% of them present only once. The specimen sequenced was blood. Receptors originate from a woman aged 60 to 75 in good health.

The J gene is TRBJ1-4, the V gene TRBV20-1, with unresolved D. Looked up from germline, CDR1 is DFQATT and CDR2 is SNEGSKA (reference sequence). V dropped 3 bases and J dropped 3 bases, with 11 bases sitting between them. This CDR3 contains 14 residues. CDR3 loop: CSASRGSANEKLFF. CDR3 bases: TGCAGTGCTAGCAGAGGGTCGGCTAATGAAAAACTGTTTTTT.

This clonotype was counted many times. The chain joins TRBV7-2 to TRBJ2-5; D ambiguous. V was shortened by 5 bases and J by 4 bases, with 14 bases between the two germline ends. CDR1 SGHTA and CDR2 FQGNSA come from the germline V gene. The CDR3 is made up of 14 amino acids. As DNA, the CDR3 is TGTGCCAGCAGCCCCGGAAGTAAAGGAGAGACCCAGTACTTC. Its protein product is CASSPGSKGETQYF.

The V gene is TRBV6-5, the J gene TRBJ2-3; TRBD2 matches 11 bases. Germline trimming cut 6 bases from V and 4 bases from J; bases unmatched to any gene: 9. The CDR3 consists of 16 residues. Germline CDR1 MNHEY, CDR2 SVGAGI. The CDR3 DNA reads TGTGCCAGCAGCCGTACTAGCGGGAGTAGGGCAGATACGCAGTATTTT. Protein: CASSRTSGSRADTQYF.

The chain is built from TRBV20-1 and TRBJ2-1; 11 positions agree with TRBD2. V trimming: 2 bases; J trimming: 9 bases; junction bases outside the gene matches: 6. Germline CDR1 reads DFQATT; CDR2 reads SNEGSKA (reference sequence). This CDR3 has 14 amino acids. In DNA, the CDR3 is TGCAGTGCTAGATCTGGACTAGCGGGCGGTGAGCAGTTCTTC. Translation gives CSARSGLAGGEQFF.

The chain links TRBV7-9 to TRBJ2-1; D ambiguous. The V end lost 1 base, the J end lost 10 bases, and 11 bases lay between the germline ends. This CDR3 contains 13 residues. Looked up from germline, CDR1 is SEHNR and CDR2 is FQNEAQ (reference sequence). The CDR3 bases are TGTGCCAGCAGCTTAGTATACTTAAGAGAGCAGTTCTTC. This translates into CASSLVYLREQFF.

This clonotype was detected a few times. The rearrangement links TRBV15 to TRBJ2-3, with 10 bases that match TRBD2. The CDR3 extends over 14 amino acids. Germline V gives CDR1 LNHNV, CDR2 YYDKDF (reference sequence). V was pared by 6 bases and J by 6 bases, with 6 bases of the junction left unmatched. CDR3 sequence (DNA): TGTGCCACCAGTGAGCGGGAGGGCCTGGATACGCAGTATTTT. This codes for CATSEREGLDTQYF. The complete variable domain, with remaining parts taken from reference TRBV15 and TRBJ2-3, reads DAMVIQNPRYQVTQFGKPVTLSCSQTLNHNVMYWYQQKSSQAPKLLFHYYDKDFNNEADTPDNFQSRRPNTSFCFLDIRSPGLGDTAMYLCATSEREGLDTQYFGPGTRLTVL.

This chain uses TRBV5-7 with TRBJ2-7; D not resolved. TRBV5-7 is filed as an ORF, its function uncertain. This CDR3 is built from 11 residues. Trimming pared 7 bases from V and 6 bases from J, leaving 11 bases between. CDR3 nucleotide sequence: TGTGCCAGCCCCTGGAGCGTCGAGCAGTACTTC. Translated, it gives CASPWSVEQYF.

The V gene is TRBV24-1, the J gene TRBJ2-1; D possibly corresponds to TRBD1 (6 bases). The last part of the DNA fits TRBJ2-7 better; the J call may be wrong. From germline, CDR1 is KGHDR and CDR2 SFDVKD. The CDR3 sequence is 16 residues long. CDR3 sequence (DNA): TGTGCCACCAGTGATCCCGCCCGGACAGTATACAATGAGCAGTACTTC. Its translation: CATSDPARTVYNEQYF.